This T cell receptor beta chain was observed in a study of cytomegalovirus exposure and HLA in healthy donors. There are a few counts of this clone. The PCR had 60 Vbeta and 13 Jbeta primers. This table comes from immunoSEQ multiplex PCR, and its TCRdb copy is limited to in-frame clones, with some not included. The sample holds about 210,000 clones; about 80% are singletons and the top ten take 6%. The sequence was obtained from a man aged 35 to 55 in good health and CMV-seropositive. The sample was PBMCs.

Here the CDR3 reads CASSHYRGGEQFF. The CDR3 coding sequence is TGTGCCAGCAGCCATTACAGGGGAGGTGAGCAGTTCTTC. This chain connects TRBV6-5 to TRBJ2-1; D perhaps matches TRBD1 (7 bases). Germline V gene lookup returns CDR1 MNHEY and CDR2 SVGAGI. The CDR3 sequence is 13 residues long. Trimming took 6 bases from V and 9 from J, leaving 15 bases between them.